This TCR beta chain was sequenced for a study of OX40 agonist ivuxolimab in advanced cancers. Study overall: The study treated patients with ivuxolimab, an agonistic anti-OX40 (CD134) antibody.

The CDR3 length is 15 residues. J lost 4 bases, V lost 1 base, and 3 bases had no gene match. Germline values: CDR1 SGHTA, CDR2 FQGNSA. Repertoires were generated with immunoSEQ multiplex PCR, while TCRdb's copy carries only in-frame clones and drops some. The data contain 40,000 to 55,000 clones, about nine tenths of them singletons. People who had autoimmune disease history or systemic immunosuppression were excluded. Study-level points and caveats: Averaging showed that CD8+ T cells had more expanded clones than CD4+ did.

Worth noting for this clone: Its cognate antigen is unknown.

Here the sequenced sample was CD4+ or CD8+ T cells sorted from blood, taken in a trial of the OX40 agonist ivuxolimab. The sequence was collected from an adult with an advanced solid tumor such as melanoma, head and neck, liver or kidney cancer. V is TRBV7-2 and J is TRBJ1-1, with TRBD1 matching 10 bases. The CDR3 DNA reads as TGTGCCAGCAGCTTAGGGGGGACAGGGGTCACTGAAGCTTTCTTT. Amino acid sequence: CASSLGGTGVTEAFF.